This TCR beta chain appears in the sequencing data of a study of T-cell reconstitution after alpha-beta-depleted transplantation in children. Unique molecular identifiers were incorporated during preparation of the TCRbeta library. TCRdb fed the PCR reads into MiXCR, producing one record per CDR3 protein. The data show roughly 300,000 distinct CDR3 sequences, 9.9% seen once. CDR3 size: 12 residues. Germline V CDR1 and CDR2: MDHEN, SYDVKM. Trimming removed 11 bases from V and 3 bases from J, with 14 bases in between. This clonotype was recorded many times. The V and J genes are TRBV28 and TRBJ2-7; TRBD2 is a possible D gene (6 bases). Sample: PBMCs from the stem cell graft donor, taken from the stem cell graft. This TCR came from a human donor who donated a stem cell graft to a child with SCID. Here the CDR3 DNA reads TGTGCCTCGGGACGGGGGTTCTACGAGCAGTACTTC. Protein: CASGRGFYEQYF.